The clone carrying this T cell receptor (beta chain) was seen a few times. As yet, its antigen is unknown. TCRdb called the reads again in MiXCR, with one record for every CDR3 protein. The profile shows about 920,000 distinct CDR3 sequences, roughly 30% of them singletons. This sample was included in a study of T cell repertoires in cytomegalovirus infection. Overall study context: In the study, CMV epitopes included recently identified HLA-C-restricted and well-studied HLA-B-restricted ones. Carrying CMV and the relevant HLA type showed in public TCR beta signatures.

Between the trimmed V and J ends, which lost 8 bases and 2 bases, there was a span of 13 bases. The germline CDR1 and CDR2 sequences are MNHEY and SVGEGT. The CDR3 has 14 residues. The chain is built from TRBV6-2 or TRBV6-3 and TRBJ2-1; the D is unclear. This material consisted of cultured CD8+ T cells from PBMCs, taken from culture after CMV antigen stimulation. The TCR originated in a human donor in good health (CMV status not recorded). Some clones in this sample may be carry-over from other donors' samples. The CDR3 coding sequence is TGTGCCAGCGGTCAGGCTCCGGCCTACAATGAGCAGTTCTTC. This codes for CASGQAPAYNEQFF.